The 4 T cell receptor beta chains listed next were all sequenced from one sample in a study of blood T cells in healthy people across ages. Next came a second PCR, run for roughly 7 to 12 cycles, which used a sample-barcoded 5' primer along with a J-beta primer mix. TCRdb passed the 5' RACE reads through MiXCR, listing each CDR3 protein once. The table includes about 680,000 distinct CDR3 sequences, approximately 50% detected once. Sequenced material: blood. These receptors were obtained from an older woman in good health.

The J gene is TRBJ2-5, the V gene TRBV28; 7 bases fit TRBD1. Trimming at V came to 7 bases and at J to 0 bases, leaving 5 bases not matched to a gene. This CDR3 has 14 residues. Germline-derived CDR1 and CDR2 are MDHEN and SYDVKM. CDR3 coding DNA: TGTGCCAGCAAACAGGGGCCCTACCAAGAGACCCAGTACTTC. Translating gives CASKQGPYQETQYF.

Ten or more counts support this clonotype. CDR3 sequence: CASSWDGGGGDIQYF. CDR3 DNA: TGTGCCAGCAGCTGGGACGGGGGGGGGGGCGACATTCAGTACTTC. This chain connects TRBV12-3 or TRBV12-4 to TRBJ2-4, with 8 bases matching TRBD2. CDR3 length: 15 residues. The V segment lost 6 bases and the J segment 8 bases; nucleotides outside the gene matches: 12.

There are a few counts of this clonotype. The V and J genes are TRBV6-2 or TRBV6-3 and TRBJ2-4, with 8 bases aligning to TRBD1. Looked up from germline, CDR1 is MNHEY and CDR2 is SVGEGT. This CDR3 has 13 residues. J gave up 7 bases and V 7 bases, and 6 bases lay outside the gene matches. The CDR3 loop reads CASTPTGVNIQYF. CDR3 nucleotide sequence: TGTGCCAGCACCCCGACAGGGGTTAACATTCAGTACTTC.

V and J are TRBV11-2 and TRBJ2-4; perhaps TRBD1 as D (6 bases). CDR1 is SGHAT and CDR2 is FQNNGV in the germline V gene. The CDR3 has 19 residues. The V end lost 0 bases, the J end lost 0 bases, and 18 bases lay between the germline ends. The CDR3 bases are TGTGCCAGCAGCTTAGAAGCGGACAGCCCCTCCCTAGCCAAAAACATTCAGTACTTC. Translating gives CASSLEADSPSLAKNIQYF. Looking up the rest from reference TRBV11-2 and TRBJ2-4 gives the full variable domain: EAGVAQSPRYKIIEKRQSVAFWCNPISGHATLYWYQQILGQGPKLLIQFQNNGVVDDSQLPKDRFSAERLKGVDSTLKIQPAKLEDSAVYLCASSLEADSPSLAKNIQYFGAGTRLSVL.